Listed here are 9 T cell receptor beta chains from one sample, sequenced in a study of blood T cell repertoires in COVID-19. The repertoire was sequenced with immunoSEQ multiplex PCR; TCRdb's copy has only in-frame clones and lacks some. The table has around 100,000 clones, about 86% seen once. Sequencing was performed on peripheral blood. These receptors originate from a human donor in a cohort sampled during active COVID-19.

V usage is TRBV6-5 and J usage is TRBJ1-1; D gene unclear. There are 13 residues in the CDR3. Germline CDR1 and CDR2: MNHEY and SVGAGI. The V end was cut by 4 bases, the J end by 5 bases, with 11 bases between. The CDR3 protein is CASSFTPRTEAFF. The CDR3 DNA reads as TGTGCCAGCAGTTTCACACCGAGGACTGAAGCTTTCTTT.

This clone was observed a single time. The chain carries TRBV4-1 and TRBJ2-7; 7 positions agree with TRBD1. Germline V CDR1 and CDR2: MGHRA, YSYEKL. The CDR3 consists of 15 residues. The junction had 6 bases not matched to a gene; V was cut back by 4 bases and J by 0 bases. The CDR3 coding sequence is TGCGCCAGCAGCCCGGGGACAGAGAGCTCCTACGAGCAGTACTTC. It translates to CASSPGTESSYEQYF.

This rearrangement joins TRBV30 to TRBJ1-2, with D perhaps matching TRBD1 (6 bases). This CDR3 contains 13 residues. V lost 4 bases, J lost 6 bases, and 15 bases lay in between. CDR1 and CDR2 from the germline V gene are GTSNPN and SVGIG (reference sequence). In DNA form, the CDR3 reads TGTGCCTGGAATGCAGGGGAGGGAAATGGCTACACCTTC. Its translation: CAWNAGEGNGYTF.

The CDR3 region is CASSLAGRETQYF. The CDR3 DNA sequence: TGTGCCAGCAGCCTGGCAGGGCGGGAGACCCAGTACTTC. This sequence joins TRBV14 and TRBJ2-5, with D tentatively TRBD1 (5 bases). This CDR3 region has 13 residues. Deletions cut 4 bases from V and 5 bases from J, with 11 bases between. CDR1 is SGHDN, CDR2 FVKESK, per germline.

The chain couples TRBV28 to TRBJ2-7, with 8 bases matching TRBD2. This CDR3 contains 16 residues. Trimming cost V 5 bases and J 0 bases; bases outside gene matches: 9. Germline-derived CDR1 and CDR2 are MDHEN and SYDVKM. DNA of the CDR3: TGTGCCAGCAGTCCCCCGGTAGCGGGGAACTCCTACGAGCAGTACTTC. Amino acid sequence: CASSPPVAGNSYEQYF.

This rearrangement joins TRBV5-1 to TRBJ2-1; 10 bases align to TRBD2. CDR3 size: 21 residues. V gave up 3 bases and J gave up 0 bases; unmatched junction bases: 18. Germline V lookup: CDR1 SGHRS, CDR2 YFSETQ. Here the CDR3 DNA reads TGCGCCAGCAGCTCCCGCCGGGGTCCTAGCGGGGGTCTAAGCTCCTACAATGAGCAGTTCTTC. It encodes CASSSRRGPSGGLSSYNEQFF. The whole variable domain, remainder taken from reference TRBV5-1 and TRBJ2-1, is KAGVTQTPRYLIKTRGQQVTLSCSPISGHRSVSWYQQTPGQGLQFLFEYFSETQRNKGNFPGRFSGRQFSNSRSEMNVSTLELGDSALYLCASSSRRGPSGGLSSYNEQFFGPGTRLTVL.

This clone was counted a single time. The CDR3 reads CASSLDAGGTGYTF. The CDR3 nucleotides are TGTGCCAGCAGCTTAGATGCAGGGGGGACGGGCTACACCTTC. The chain carries TRBV7-2 and TRBJ1-2; 7 bases agree with TRBD1. Germline trimming cut 1 base from V and 8 bases from J; bases unmatched to any gene: 7. The CDR3 has 14 residues. The germline gives CDR1 SGHTA, CDR2 FQGNSA.

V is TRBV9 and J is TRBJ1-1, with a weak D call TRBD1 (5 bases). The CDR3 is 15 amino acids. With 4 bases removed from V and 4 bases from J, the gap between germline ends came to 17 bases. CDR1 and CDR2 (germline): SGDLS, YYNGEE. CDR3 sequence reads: CASSSIAPGGTEAFF. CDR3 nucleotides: TGTGCCAGCAGCTCCATAGCCCCCGGGGGCACTGAAGCTTTCTTT. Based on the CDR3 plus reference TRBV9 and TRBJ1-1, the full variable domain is DSGVTQTPKHLITATGQRVTLRCSPRSGDLSVYWYQQSLDQGLQFLIQYYNGEERAKGNILERFSAQQFPDLHSELNLSSLELGDSALYFCASSSIAPGGTEAFFGQGTRLTVV.

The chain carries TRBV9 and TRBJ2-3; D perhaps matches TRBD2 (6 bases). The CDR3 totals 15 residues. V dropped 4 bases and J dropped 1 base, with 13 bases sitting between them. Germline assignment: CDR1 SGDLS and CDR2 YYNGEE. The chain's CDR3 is CASSPGLLRTDTQYF. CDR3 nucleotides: TGTGCCAGCAGCCCGGGACTTCTACGCACAGATACGCAGTATTTT.